Listed below are T cell receptor beta chains from one sample, sequenced in a study of cytomegalovirus exposure and HLA in healthy donors. Measured with immunoSEQ multiplex PCR; TCRdb has only the in-frame clones, and not every one. Among roughly 130,000 clones listed, approximately 80% were seen once. Sequenced input: PBMCs. These receptors originate from a woman aged 40 to 50 in good health and CMV-seronegative. Both conserved end residues are part of each CDR3. D genes are given only for firm matches. Not every row has a clone size; where given, it reads once, few, many or a size class.

abundance	d_gene	v_gene	j_gene	CDR3aa	CDR3nt
NA	TRBD1	TRBV6-5	TRBJ2-7	CASSTDRVYEQYF	TGTGCCAGCAGCACCGACAGGGTGTACGAGCAGTACTTC
NA	NA	TRBV19	TRBJ1-5	CASSPGQFNQPQHF	TGTGCCAGTAGTCCCGGACAGTTCAATCAGCCCCAGCATTTT
NA	NA	TRBV10-3	TRBJ2-7	CAISEGAQGSSYEQYF	TGTGCCATCAGTGAAGGTGCCCAGGGTAGCTCCTACGAGCAGTACTTC
NA	NA	TRBV9	TRBJ2-6	CASSPRDSGANVLTF	TGTGCCAGCAGCCCAAGAGACTCTGGGGCCAACGTCCTGACTTTC
NA	NA	TRBV19	TRBJ2-7	CASSIAQGGHEQYF	TGTGCCAGTAGTATAGCACAGGGTGGACACGAGCAGTACTTC
once	TRBD2	TRBV5-1	TRBJ2-3	CASTLRGFQSDTQYF	TGCGCCAGCACCTTGCGGGGGTTTCAATCAGATACGCAGTATTTT
NA	NA	TRBV6-5	TRBJ2-5	CASSATRARQETQYF	TGTGCCAGCAGTGCGACTAGGGCCCGCCAAGAGACCCAGTACTTC
NA	TRBD1	TRBV7-9	TRBJ2-7	CASSLQGDEQYF	TGTGCCAGCAGCTTACAGGGGGACGAGCAGTACTTC
NA	NA	TRBV6-1	TRBJ1-1	CASSARNTEAFF	TGTGCCAGCAGTGCGAGGAACACTGAAGCTTTCTTT
NA	TRBD1	TRBV9	TRBJ1-2	CASHPGQGNYGYTF	TGTGCCAGTCATCCGGGACAGGGTAACTATGGCTACACCTTC
NA	NA	TRBV7-8	TRBJ1-5	CASSVGRATDGNQPQHF	TGTGCCAGCAGCGTAGGGCGGGCCACCGATGGCAATCAGCCCCAGCATTTT
few	TRBD1	TRBV5-6	TRBJ1-1	CASSYIRGTEAFF	TGTGCCAGCAGCTATATCAGGGGGACTGAAGCTTTCTTT
NA	TRBD2	TRBV2	TRBJ2-1	CASSDQREGQVDNEQFF	TGTGCCAGCAGTGACCAGCGGGAGGGCCAAGTGGACAATGAGCAGTTCTTC
NA	NA	TRBV19	TRBJ2-2	CASSITPAFTGELFF	TGTGCCAGTAGTATAACCCCAGCGTTCACCGGGGAGCTGTTTTTT
NA	NA	TRBV5-8	TRBJ2-3	CASSLGGGPTDTQYF	TGTGCCAGCAGCTTGGGAGGAGGTCCCACAGATACGCAGTATTTT
few	TRBD1	TRBV6-5	TRBJ2-2	CASSYTVDRVAGELFF	TGTGCCAGCAGTTACACGGTTGACAGGGTAGCCGGGGAGCTGTTTTTT
NA	TRBD1	TRBV7-8	TRBJ2-7	CASSSRQGSYEQYF	TGTGCCAGCAGCTCTAGACAGGGGTCCTACGAGCAGTACTTC
NA	TRBD1	TRBV19	TRBJ1-2	CASSYTGGDYGYPF	TGTGCCAGTAGTTATACAGGGGGCGACTATGGCTACCCCTTC
NA	NA	TRBV28	TRBJ2-2	CASSFQGRTGELFF	TGTGCCAGCAGTTTCCAGGGTAGAACCGGGGAGCTGTTTTTT
NA	TRBD1	TRBV4-3	TRBJ1-1	CARSQSLQGANTEAFF	TGCGCCCGCAGCCAGTCCCTACAGGGGGCTAACACTGAAGCTTTCTTT
NA	TRBD1	TRBV28	TRBJ1-3	CASRGQGAGNTIYF	TGTGCCAGCAGAGGACAGGGGGCTGGAAACACCATATATTTT
NA	TRBD1	TRBV11-3	TRBJ2-1	CASSTPDRGEYNEQFF	TGTGCCAGCAGCACCCCGGACAGGGGCGAATACAATGAGCAGTTCTTC
NA	NA	TRBV27	TRBJ1-6	CASSLSTTAGNSPLHF	TGTGCCAGCAGTTTAAGTACGACAGCCGGCAATTCACCCCTCCACTTT
NA	NA	TRBV5-1	TRBJ2-3	CASGAGTSTDTQYF	TGCGCCAGCGGCGCGGGAACTAGCACAGATACGCAGTATTTT
NA	TRBD2	TRBV5-1	TRBJ2-1	CASSPGRGEGNEQFF	TGCGCCAGCAGCCCCGGGAGAGGGGAGGGCAATGAGCAGTTCTTC
NA	NA	TRBV18	TRBJ1-1	CASSPDRVMNTEAFF	TGTGCCAGCTCGCCGGACAGAGTTATGAACACTGAAGCTTTCTTT
few	NA	TRBV25-1	TRBJ1-5	CASGGDEVHQHF	TGTGCCAGCGGAGGGGACGAGGTGCACCAGCATTTT
NA	TRBD1	TRBV7-3	TRBJ1-2	CASSPDRESYTF	TGTGCCAGCAGCCCGGACAGGGAAAGCTACACCTTC
NA	NA	TRBV5-1	TRBJ2-5	CASSLERGIQETQYF	TGCGCCAGCAGCTTGGAACGGGGGATACAAGAGACCCAGTACTTC
NA	NA	TRBV10-3	TRBJ2-7	CAISESRGGYEQYF	TGTGCCATCAGTGAGTCGAGAGGGGGCTACGAGCAGTACTTC
NA	NA	TRBV4-1	TRBJ1-2	CASSSDTYGYTF	TGCGCCAGCAGCTCCGACACCTATGGCTACACCTTC
NA	NA	TRBV7-8	TRBJ2-7	CASSRRGGTASYEQYF	TGTGCCAGCAGCCGAAGGGGTGGGACTGCGTCCTACGAGCAGTACTTC